One sample yielded the 18 T cell receptor beta chains listed below, sequenced in a study of shared clonotypes between healthy human individuals (dated by TCRdb to about 2020). The library was prepared using the immunoSEQ multiplex PCR assay. In its TCRdb copy, this immuneACCESS table keeps in-frame sequences only and misses some clones. Where compared with another copy, unresolved V genes explain less than half of these, and the others have no known cause. A total of some 1,100,000 clones appear in this sample, about four fifths of them only once. Around 0.47% of the sample comes from the top ten. Sequences were obtained from memory CD4+ T cells from PBMCs. Sample cell subset or site, as interpreted from the label and publication: CD45RA-negative fraction. The receptors stem from a man younger than 30 in good health. Some clones in this sample may be carry-over from other donors' samples.

The V call is TRBV28, the J call TRBJ2-7; D is possibly TRBD2 (6 bases). V lost 5 bases and J 2 bases, leaving 16 bases between the germline ends. This CDR3 spans 15 amino acids. Looked up from germline, CDR1 is MDHEN and CDR2 is SYDVKM. The CDR3 nucleotides read TGTGCCAGCAGTCAAGGAGGGGACCGAGCCTACGAGCAGTACTTC. It encodes CASSQGGDRAYEQYF.

This clone has ten or more counts. Other DNA sequences in the sample encode the same CDR3. The chain combines TRBV28 with TRBJ1-2; no firm D call. The CDR3 is made up of 14 amino acids. V lost 2 bases and J 0 bases, leaving 7 bases between the germline ends. Germline values: CDR1 MDHEN, CDR2 SYDVKM. This CDR3 reads CASSLPASNYGYTF. The CDR3 region has the DNA TGTGCCAGCAGTTTACCAGCCTCTAACTATGGCTACACCTTC.

The chain couples TRBV18 to TRBJ2-1, with 8 bases matching TRBD1. This CDR3 has 15 residues. Germline V gene sequence: CDR1 KGHSH, CDR2 LQKENI. The junction had 11 bases not matched to a gene; V was cut back by 2 bases and J by 11 bases. The CDR3 DNA is TGTGCCAGCTCACCAGGGACAGGTAGTGTGGGGCAGCAGTTCTTC. As protein: CASSPGTGSVGQQFF.

This clone has a single count. A much more abundant neighbour one base away suggests this may be a read error. V gene TRBV5-8 combines with J gene TRBJ1-1, with a possible D match to TRBD1 (5 bases). This CDR3 spans 13 amino acids. The germline V gene encodes CDR1 SGHTS and CDR2 YDEGEE. The V and J ends lost 3 bases and 1 base respectively, with 7 bases between them. DNA of the CDR3: TGTGCCAGCAGCTCGACAGCGAACACTGAAGCTTTCTTT. Its translation is CASSSTANTEAFF.

The chain carries TRBV10-1 and TRBJ2-1, with a tentative D call TRBD2 (5 bases). CDR3 length equals 15 residues. Germline V gene lookup returns CDR1 WNHNN and CDR2 SYGVQD (reference sequence). V lost 9 bases, J lost 0 bases, and 15 bases lay in between. The CDR3 region is CASSRAAHSYNEQFF. The CDR3 bases are TGCGCCAGTTCTAGAGCGGCTCACTCCTACAATGAGCAGTTCTTC.

The chain recombines TRBV19 with TRBJ2-7; 11 bases are a match to TRBD1. The germline CDR1 and CDR2 sequences are LNHDA and SQIVND (reference sequence). CDR3 size: 14 residues. Trimming removed 10 bases from V and 4 bases from J; junction bases left unmatched: 9. The CDR3 here is CATSLGQGGYEQYF. The CDR3 DNA reads as TGTGCCACCAGCTTGGGACAGGGGGGATACGAGCAGTACTTC.

This chain connects TRBV5-1 to TRBJ2-4; 7 bases line up with TRBD1. V gave up 4 bases and J gave up 5 bases; unmatched junction bases: 9. CDR1 SGHRS and CDR2 YFSETQ come from the germline V gene. The CDR3 is 15 amino acids. DNA of the CDR3: TGCGCCAGCAGCCCAGACAGGGCGTCCGAAAACATTCAGTACTTC. It yields the protein CASSPDRASENIQYF.

This chain uses TRBV11-2 with TRBJ2-2; tentatively, D is TRBD2 (6 bases). Trimming stripped 5 bases from V and 4 bases from J, with 11 bases between. CDR1 and CDR2 (germline): SGHAT, FQNNGV. CDR3 length: 14 residues. CDR3 bases: TGTGCCAGCAGCATGACTAGTGCCACCGGGGAGCTGTTTTTT. It yields the protein CASSMTSATGELFF.

V gene TRBV30 combines with J gene TRBJ2-7; 10 bases fit TRBD1. The CDR3 has 14 residues. Germline trimming cut 2 bases from V and 4 bases from J; bases unmatched to any gene: 5. CDR1 and CDR2 (germline): GTSNPN, SVGIG (reference sequence). CDR3 nucleotides: TGTGCCTGGAGTAGGGGGACAGGGGATTACGAGCAGTACTTC. It is translated as CAWSRGTGDYEQYF.

The chain combines TRBV27 with TRBJ2-2; a weak D match, TRBD1 (6 bases). CDR3 size: 16 residues. The germline gives CDR1 MNHEY, CDR2 SMNVEV (reference sequence). V lost 2 bases and J 0 bases, leaving 10 bases between the germline ends. The CDR3, as DNA: TGTGCCAGCAGTTTAAAAGGACAGACGAACACCGGGGAGCTGTTTTTT. It codes for CASSLKGQTNTGELFF.

The chain employs TRBV9 and TRBJ2-5; unclear D gene. The last part of the DNA fits TRBJ2-7 better; the J call may be wrong. The CDR3 is made up of 11 amino acids. The germline CDR1 and CDR2 sequences are SGDLS and YYNGEE. The CDR3: CASLRLSEQYF. In DNA form, the CDR3 reads TGTGCCAGCCTGCGTTTGTCCGAGCAGTACTTC.

The J gene is TRBJ2-2, the V gene TRBV2; no clear D. The CDR3 is 14 residues long. Germline CDR1 SNHLY, CDR2 FYNNEI. Trimming cost V 7 bases and J 5 bases, with 14 bases left between them. The CDR3 is CASTSTRMTGELFF. The CDR3 DNA sequence: TGTGCCAGCACAAGCACAAGAATGACCGGGGAGCTGTTTTTT.

This chain links TRBV15 with TRBJ1-1, with D unresolved. Between the trimmed V and J ends, which lost 0 bases and 1 base, there was a span of 9 bases. The germline V gene has CDR1 LNHNV and CDR2 YYDKDF (reference sequence). CDR3 length: 15 amino acids. DNA of the CDR3: TGTGCCACCAGCAGAGATGGGGAAGCGAACACTGAAGCTTTCTTT. This gives the protein CATSRDGEANTEAFF.

This clone was seen a single time. V and J are TRBV28 and TRBJ1-3, with D hard to call. Per germline, CDR1 MDHEN and CDR2 SYDVKM. With 5 bases removed from V and 1 base from J, the gap between germline ends came to 12 bases. This CDR3 is 15 amino acids long. The CDR3 sequence is CASSGGYPSGNTIYF. CDR3 nucleotides: TGTGCCAGCAGTGGAGGCTACCCATCTGGAAACACCATATATTTT.

V is TRBV7-8 and J is TRBJ2-2; D unresolved. The germline V gene has CDR1 SGHVS and CDR2 FQNEAQ. With 8 bases removed from V and 5 bases from J, the gap between germline ends came to 6 bases. The length of the CDR3 is 11 residues. Here the CDR3 reads CASRVTGELFF. DNA of the CDR3: TGTGCCAGCCGAGTAACCGGGGAGCTGTTTTTT.

This clone was picked up one time. DNA of the CDR3: TGTGCCAGCAGTCCGGGACTAGTCTACAATGAGCAGTTCTTC. Amino acid sequence: CASSPGLVYNEQFF. The gene calls are TRBV11-2 and TRBJ2-1, with TRBD2 matching 8 bases. Germline V lookup: CDR1 SGHAT, CDR2 FQNNGV. The CDR3 consists of 14 residues. The junction had 4 bases not matched to a gene; V was cut back by 6 bases and J by 3 bases.

This clone was detected only a few times. One end of the junction fails to match germline, which may point to a read error. The chain combines TRBV6-4 with TRBJ1-1; D perhaps matches TRBD1 (6 bases). CDR3 length: 10 residues. Germline V lookup: CDR1 MRHNA, CDR2 SNTAGT. This chain's CDR3 is CASSGSGADF. The CDR3 DNA is TGTGCCAGCAGTGGATCGGGGGCCGACTTT.

The chain uses TRBV11-2 and TRBJ2-7; TRBD2 agrees at 8 bases. The germline V gene has CDR1 SGHAT and CDR2 FQNNGV. This CDR3 has 15 residues. After removal of 5 bases from V and 7 bases from J, the junction contained 13 bases not matched to a gene. The CDR3 DNA is TGTGCCAGCAGCCCTACTAGCGGATCGGTTAGGGAGCAGTACTTC. Protein product: CASSPTSGSVREQYF.